This TCR beta chain comes out of a study of blood T cell repertoires in COVID-19. Whole-study context: Sample material is recorded as cDNA or gDNA derived from T cells, B-cell-depleted T cells, or PBMCs.

In the authors' methods: Estimation of nucleated cell counts relied on the amplification of reference gene primers. Sequencing used immunoSEQ multiplex PCR; TCRdb keeps in-frame clones, though not all of them. D and trimming were read from the DNA, whereas the V and J calls and clone size are those reported in that table. Among some 280,000 clones, approximately 90% were seen once, and the ten largest hold 3%. The germline V and J ends were trimmed by 1 base and 7 bases, with 8 bases remaining between them. Germline CDR1 SGHNT, CDR2 YENEEA. This CDR3 has 13 amino acids. Source material: peripheral blood. The TCR originated in a woman aged 30 to 39 with active or convalescent COVID-19. The chain couples TRBV11-3 to TRBJ2-1, with D possibly being TRBD1 (5 bases). CDR3 residues: CASSLVRDNEQFF. DNA for the CDR3: TGTGCCAGCAGCTTAGTCAGGGATAATGAGCAGTTCTTC. Together with reference TRBV11-3 and TRBJ2-1, the CDR3 gives the full variable domain: EAGVVQSPRYKIIEKKQPVAFWCNPISGHNTLYWYLQNLGQGPELLIRYENEEAVDDSQLPKDRFSAERLKGVDSTLKIQPAELGDSAVYLCASSLVRDNEQFFGPGTRLTVL.